This T cell receptor beta chain is from a study of T cell responses to AZD1222 COVID-19 vaccine. Across the whole study: Analysis merged second doses at about 4 or about 12 weeks.

Study findings and constraints: Females made up more of the donors, who were largely white British, and clonal diversity may have come out too low. Along spike, vaccine-associated CD4 TCRs were found throughout, with dominance at 160-218 and 743-854.

Turning to this clone: Antigen: not known.

Measured with immunoSEQ multiplex PCR; TCRdb has only the in-frame clones, and not every one. In the table there are more than 150,000 clones, roughly 90% of which are singletons. The starting material was peripheral blood, obtained on day 0 of AZD1222 vaccination. The clonotype comes from an adult in good health.

Here the CDR3 reads CASSVVGSSQETQYF. CDR3 nucleotide sequence: TGTGCCAGCAGCGTAGTCGGGAGTTCGCAAGAGACCCAGTACTTC. The J gene is TRBJ2-5, the V gene TRBV9, with D maybe TRBD2 (6 bases). The CDR3 consists of 15 residues. Germline CDR1 is SGDLS and CDR2 is YYNGEE. V dropped 0 bases and J dropped 2 bases, with 11 bases sitting between them. The variable domain in full, with the rest retrieved from reference TRBV9 and TRBJ2-5, is DSGVTQTPKHLITATGQRVTLRCSPRSGDLSVYWYQQSLDQGLQFLIQYYNGEERAKGNILERFSAQQFPDLHSELNLSSLELGDSALYFCASSVVGSSQETQYFGPGTRLLVL.